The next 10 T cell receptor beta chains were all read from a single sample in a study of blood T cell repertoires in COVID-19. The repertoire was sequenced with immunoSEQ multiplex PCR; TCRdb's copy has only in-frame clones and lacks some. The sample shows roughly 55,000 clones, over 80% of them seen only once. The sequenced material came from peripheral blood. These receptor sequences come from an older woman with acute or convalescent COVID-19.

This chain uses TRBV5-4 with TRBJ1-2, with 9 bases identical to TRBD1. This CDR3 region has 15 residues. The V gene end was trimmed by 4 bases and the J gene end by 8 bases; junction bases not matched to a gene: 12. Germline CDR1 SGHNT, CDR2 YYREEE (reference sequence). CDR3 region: CASSGRDRAVRGYTF. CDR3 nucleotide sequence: TGTGCCAGCAGCGGTCGGGACAGGGCCGTTAGAGGCTACACCTTC. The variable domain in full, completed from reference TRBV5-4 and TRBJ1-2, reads ETGVTQSPTHLIKTRGQQVTLRCSSQSGHNTVSWYQQALGQGPQFIFQYYREEENGRGNFPPRFSGLQFPNYSSELNVNALELDDSALYLCASSGRDRAVRGYTFGSGTRLTVV.

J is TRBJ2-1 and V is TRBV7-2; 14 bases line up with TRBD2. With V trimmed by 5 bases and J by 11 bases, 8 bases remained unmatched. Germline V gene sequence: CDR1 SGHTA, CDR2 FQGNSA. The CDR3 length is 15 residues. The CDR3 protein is CASSTAGTSGRKQFF. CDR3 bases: TGTGCCAGCAGCACAGCCGGGACTAGCGGGAGAAAGCAGTTCTTC.

The CDR3: CASSVDGQVDSPLHF. The CDR3 region has the DNA TGTGCCAGCAGCGTAGATGGGCAGGTTGATTCACCCCTCCACTTT. The chain is built from TRBV9 and TRBJ1-6; D is undetermined. V was shortened by 0 bases and J by 8 bases, with 12 bases between the two germline ends. There are 15 residues in the CDR3. Germline V gives CDR1 SGDLS, CDR2 YYNGEE.

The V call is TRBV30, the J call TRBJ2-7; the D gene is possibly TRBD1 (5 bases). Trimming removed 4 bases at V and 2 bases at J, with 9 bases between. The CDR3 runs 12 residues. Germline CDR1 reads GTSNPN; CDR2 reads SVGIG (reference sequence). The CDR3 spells CAWTTGAYEQYF. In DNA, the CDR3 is TGTGCCTGGACTACAGGTGCCTACGAGCAGTACTTC.

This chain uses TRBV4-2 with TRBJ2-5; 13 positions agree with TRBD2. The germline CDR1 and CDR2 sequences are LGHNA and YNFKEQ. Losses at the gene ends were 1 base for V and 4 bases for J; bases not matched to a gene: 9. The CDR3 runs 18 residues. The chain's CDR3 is CASSQGTSGGGSRETQYF. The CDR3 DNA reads TGTGCCAGCAGCCAAGGGACTAGCGGGGGTGGATCACGAGAGACCCAGTACTTC.

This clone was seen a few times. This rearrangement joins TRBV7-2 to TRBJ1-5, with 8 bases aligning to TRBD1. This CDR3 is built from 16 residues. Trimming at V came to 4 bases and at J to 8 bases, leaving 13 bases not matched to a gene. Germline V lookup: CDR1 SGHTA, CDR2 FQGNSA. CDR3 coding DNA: TGTGCCAGCAGCTGGGGACAGGCACCTTTCCTGGAGCCCCAGCATTTT. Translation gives CASSWGQAPFLEPQHF.

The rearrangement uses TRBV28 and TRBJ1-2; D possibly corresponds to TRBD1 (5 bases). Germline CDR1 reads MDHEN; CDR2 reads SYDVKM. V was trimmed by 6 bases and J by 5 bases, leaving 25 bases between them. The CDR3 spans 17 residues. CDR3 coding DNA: TGTGCCAGCAGCTCACCTCGACATAGACAGAAAGGGTATGGCTACACCTTC. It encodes CASSSPRHRQKGYGYTF.

This chain's CDR3 is CASRVRSSGNTGELFF. The CDR3 bases are TGCGCCAGCAGGGTCAGGTCTAGCGGGAACACCGGGGAGCTGTTTTTT. V and J are TRBV5-1 and TRBJ2-2; 7 positions agree with TRBD2. Looked up from germline, CDR1 is SGHRS and CDR2 is YFSETQ. The CDR3 spans 16 residues. V shed 5 bases and J 1 base; nucleotides not matched to a gene: 8.

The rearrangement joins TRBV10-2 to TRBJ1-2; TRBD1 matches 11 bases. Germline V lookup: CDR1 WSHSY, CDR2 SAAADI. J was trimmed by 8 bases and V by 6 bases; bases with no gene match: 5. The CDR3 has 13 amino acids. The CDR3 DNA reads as TGCGCCAGCAGCGGACAGGGGGCGCGGGGCTACACCTTC. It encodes CASSGQGARGYTF.

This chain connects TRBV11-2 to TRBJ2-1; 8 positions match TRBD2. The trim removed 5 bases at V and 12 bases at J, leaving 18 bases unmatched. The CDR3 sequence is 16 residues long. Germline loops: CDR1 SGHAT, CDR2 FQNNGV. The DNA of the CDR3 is TGTGCCAGCAGCCACAGCGGGAGAGCCCCCCGGGGGTGGCAGTTCTTC. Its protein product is CASSHSGRAPRGWQFF.